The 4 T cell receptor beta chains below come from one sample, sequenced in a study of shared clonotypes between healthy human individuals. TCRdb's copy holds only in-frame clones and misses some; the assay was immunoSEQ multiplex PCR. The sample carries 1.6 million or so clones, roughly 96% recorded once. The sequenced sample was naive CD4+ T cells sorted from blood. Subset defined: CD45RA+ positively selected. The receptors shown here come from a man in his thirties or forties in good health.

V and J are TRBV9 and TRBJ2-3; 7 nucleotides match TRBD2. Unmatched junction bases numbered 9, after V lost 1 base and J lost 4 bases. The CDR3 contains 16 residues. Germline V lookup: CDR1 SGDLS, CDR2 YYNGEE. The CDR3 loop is CASSVLTGGGSDTQYF. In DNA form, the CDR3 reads TGTGCCAGCAGCGTATTAACGGGAGGTGGATCAGATACGCAGTATTTT.

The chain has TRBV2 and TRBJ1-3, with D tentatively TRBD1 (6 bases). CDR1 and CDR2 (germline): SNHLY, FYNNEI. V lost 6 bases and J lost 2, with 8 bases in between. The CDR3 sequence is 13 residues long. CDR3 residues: CASSQGPGNTIYF. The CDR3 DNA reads TGTGCCAGCAGCCAGGGGCCTGGAAACACCATATATTTT.

DNA of the CDR3: TGTGCCAGCACCCCTAGGGTATCCCTCGAGCAGTACTTC. Translation gives CASTPRVSLEQYF. The chain is built from TRBV28 and TRBJ2-7; D is unclear. The CDR3 runs to 13 residues. V lost 7 bases and J lost 6, with 16 bases in between. Germline V gives CDR1 MDHEN, CDR2 SYDVKM. Full variable domain (rest looked up from reference TRBV28 and TRBJ2-7): DVKVTQSSRYLVKRTGEKVFLECVQDMDHENMFWYRQDPGLGLRLIYFSYDVKMKEKGDIPEGYSVSREKKERFSLILESASTNQTSMYLCASTPRVSLEQYFGPGTRLTVT.

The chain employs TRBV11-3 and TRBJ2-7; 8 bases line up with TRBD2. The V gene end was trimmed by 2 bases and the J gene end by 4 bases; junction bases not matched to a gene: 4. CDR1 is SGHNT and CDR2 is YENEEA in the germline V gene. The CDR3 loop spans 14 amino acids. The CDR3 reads CASSLSGSRYEQYF. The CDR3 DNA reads TGTGCCAGCAGCTTAAGCGGGAGCAGGTACGAGCAGTACTTC.